This TCR beta chain is drawn from a study of blood T cell repertoires in COVID-19 (TCRdb year 2020). As for the study more broadly: The collaborator samples originated in the United States, Italy and Spain and spanned the acute and convalescent phases of COVID-19. The material from the prospective study consisted of cDNA or gDNA derived from T cells, B-cell-depleted T cells, or PBMCs. The dataset comprised deeply sampled blood TCRbeta repertoires from subjects exposed to, actively infected with, or recovered from COVID-19. The repertoires were made available in a free public database intended to serve as a resource for research on the immune response to SARS-CoV-2. Samples came from the ongoing ImmuneRACE study (first 160 participants) plus 1,254 subjects from 6 global collaborators. A de-identified subject ID, COVID-19 status, age in years and sex were almost always included in the sample metadata. HLA class I and class II types, where available, came from metadata supplied by the sample provider rather than from assay-based typing.

Each collaborating institution followed its own protocols to collect whole blood in K2EDTA tubes. For TCRbeta analysis, collaborator samples were shipped as frozen whole blood, as isolated PBMCs, or as DNA extracted from either sample type. TCRbeta CDR3 regions were amplified from genomic DNA by means of the immunoSEQ Assay, a bias-controlled multiplex PCR. Per the authors' processing: Within the assay, amplification of reference gene primers was used to estimate how many nucleated cells each sample contained. To quantify the absolute abundance of each unique TCRbeta CDR3 rearrangement, sequence reads were collapsed and filtered. For each sample, productive Simpson clonality was calculated as the square root of Simpson's diversity index over productive rearrangements. TCRdb re-hosts the immuneACCESS table, in-frame sequences only. Its copies lack some clones; in the studies checked, an unresolved V gene accounts for under half of them, and the cause for the rest is not known. V, J and clone size are those of that table, while D and trimming were read from the DNA. The sample includes 65,000 to 90,000 clones, with over 80% observed a single time. More than 2% of the sample is in the top ten clones.

The paper's findings and limits, for the study overall: Clinical and demographic metadata were provided uncurated, with the amount varying by source and participant.

A note on this clone: The antigen it recognizes is unknown. It has no much larger one-base neighbor in the sample; base qualities were not kept.

From the cysteine through the phenylalanine, the CDR3 covers 15 amino acids. Kept here is only the CDR3 DNA, which spans 45 bases and is read in frame from base 1. The germline V gene supplies CDR1 SGHVS and CDR2 FQNEAQ. The V and J ends are trimmed by 2 bases and 6 bases, leaving 14 bases between them. The clonotype originates from an elderly man with active or convalescent COVID-19. Sample: peripheral blood. The rearranged segments are TRBV7-8 and TRBJ2-1; a weak D assignment points to TRBD1 (5 bases agree). Here is the DNA: TGTGCCAGCAGCTTATGGACAAGAGTCTCCAATGAGCAGTTCTTC. It specifies CASSLWTRVSNEQFF.